The next 21 T cell receptor beta chains were all read from a single sample in a study of cytomegalovirus exposure and HLA in healthy donors. The PCR had 60 Vbeta and 13 Jbeta primers. Profiling relied on immunoSEQ multiplex PCR, and the TCRdb table lists in-frame clones only, not all of them. In the table there are 140,000 or so clones, more than 60% of which are singletons. The source material was PBMCs. The source of these receptors is a male donor in good health and CMV-seronegative.

V and J are TRBV5-6 and TRBJ1-2; D might be TRBD1 (6 bases). Trimming removed 2 bases at V and 7 bases at J, with 6 bases between. CDR3 length: 11 residues. Germline V lookup: CDR1 SGHDT, CDR2 YYEEEE. The CDR3 is CASSLQGGYTF. The CDR3 DNA is TGTGCCAGCAGCTTACAGGGTGGCTACACCTTC.

V is TRBV6-1 and J is TRBJ2-7, with 10 bases aligning to TRBD1. This CDR3 spans 13 amino acids. V trimming: 6 bases; J trimming: 6 bases; junction bases outside the gene matches: 5. Looked up from germline, CDR1 is MNHNS and CDR2 is SASEGT. CDR3 in amino acids: CASRTGQGIEQYF. The CDR3 region has the DNA TGTGCCAGCAGAACGGGACAGGGGATCGAGCAGTACTTC.

The chain joins TRBV7-2 to TRBJ2-3; D remains ambiguous. The CDR3 runs 14 residues. Germline V lookup: CDR1 SGHTA, CDR2 FQGNSA. V was clipped by 7 bases and J by 3 bases, with 14 bases between them. The DNA of the CDR3 is TGTGCCAGCACCACCGGTCCCGAGACAGATACGCAGTATTTT. This translates into CASTTGPETDTQYF.

This sequence joins TRBV19 and TRBJ2-3, with a possible D match to TRBD1 (6 bases). Germline V lookup: CDR1 LNHDA, CDR2 SQIVND (reference sequence). Trimming removed 1 base from V and 2 bases from J, with 10 bases in between. The CDR3 is made up of 15 amino acids. The CDR3 sequence: CASSIAQGPTDTQYF. CDR3 sequence (DNA): TGTGCCAGTAGTATAGCACAGGGACCCACAGATACGCAGTATTTT. The full variable domain, in which reference TRBV19 and TRBJ2-3 provide the parts outside the CDR3, is DGGITQSPKYLFRKEGQNVTLSCEQNLNHDAMYWYRQDPGQGLRLIYYSQIVNDFQKGDIAEGYSVSREKKESFPLTVTSAQKNPTAFYLCASSIAQGPTDTQYFGPGTRLTVL.

This clone was counted a few times. The genes are TRBV14 and TRBJ2-7; D is possibly TRBD1 (5 bases). This CDR3 comprises 15 residues. Trimming shortened V by 4 bases and J by 0 bases, and 13 bases separated the two germline ends. Looked up from germline, CDR1 is SGHDN and CDR2 is FVKESK. The CDR3, as DNA: TGTGCCAGCAGCCCCCAGGGTCTTAGCTCCTACGAGCAGTACTTC. It codes for CASSPQGLSSYEQYF. Supplemented by reference TRBV14 and TRBJ2-7, the full variable domain reads EAGVTQFPSHSVIEKGQTVTLRCDPISGHDNLYWYRRVMGKEIKFLLHFVKESKQDESGMPNNRFLAERTGGTYSTLKVQPAELEDSGVYFCASSPQGLSSYEQYFGPGTRLTVT.

In its sample, this clone was seen a few times. The gene calls are TRBV2 and TRBJ1-2, with D hard to call. The CDR3 covers 14 residues. Germline CDR1 is SNHLY and CDR2 is FYNNEI. Trimming removed 4 bases from V and 1 base from J, with 10 bases in between. The CDR3 protein is CASSGSGFNYGYTF. The CDR3, as DNA: TGTGCCAGCAGTGGGTCAGGTTTTAACTATGGCTACACCTTC.

The V call is TRBV15, the J call TRBJ2-3; D is perhaps TRBD1 (6 bases). V was trimmed by 0 bases and J by 0 bases, leaving 10 bases between them. The CDR3 length is 16 residues. The germline gives CDR1 LNHNV, CDR2 YYDKDF (reference sequence). CDR3 amino acids: CATSRDPDSSTDTQYF. CDR3 DNA: TGTGCCACCAGCAGAGATCCGGACAGTAGCACAGATACGCAGTATTTT.

The V call is TRBV29-1, the J call TRBJ1-1; tentatively, D is TRBD1 (6 bases). Trimming took 4 bases from V and 4 from J, leaving 13 bases between them. The CDR3 has 13 residues. CDR1 and CDR2 from the germline V gene are SQVTM and ANQGSEA. CDR3 DNA sequence: TGCAGCGTTGGTACAGGGTTAGGCACTGAAGCTTTCTTT. Translation: CSVGTGLGTEAFF.

This chain joins TRBV7-3 and TRBJ2-7, with TRBD1 matching 8 bases. The germline CDR1 and CDR2 sequences are SGHTA and FQGTGA. The CDR3 is made up of 17 amino acids. V shed 1 base and J 2 bases; nucleotides not matched to a gene: 10. CDR3 in amino acids: CASSLKAGGVKPYEQYF. The DNA for the CDR3 is TGTGCCAGCAGCTTAAAAGCAGGGGGCGTTAAGCCCTACGAGCAGTACTTC.

V gene TRBV5-1 combines with J gene TRBJ1-1; 7 bases match TRBD1. With 4 bases clipped from V and 1 base from J, the junction kept 4 bases outside the gene matches. CDR1 and CDR2 (germline): SGHRS, YFSETQ. The CDR3 is 14 amino acids. The DNA of the CDR3 is TGCGCCAGCAGCCGCCGACAGGGGAACACTGAAGCTTTCTTT. It yields the protein CASSRRQGNTEAFF.

J is TRBJ2-7 and V is TRBV27, with D perhaps matching TRBD1 (5 bases). V gave up 4 bases and J gave up 0 bases, with 10 bases separating them. Germline assignment: CDR1 MNHEY and CDR2 SMNVEV (reference sequence). This CDR3 region has 14 residues. The CDR3 spells CASSSRTSSYEQYF. The CDR3 bases are TGTGCCAGCAGTTCGAGGACATCCTCCTACGAGCAGTACTTC.

Concerning this clone: Compared with germline, one end of the junction differs, possibly owing to a read error. The genes are TRBV5-1 and TRBJ2-2; the D gene is possibly TRBD1 (7 bases). This CDR3 has 16 amino acids. Germline lookup yields CDR1 SGHRS and CDR2 YFSETQ. CDR3 amino acids: CASSLRRGPGTGELFF. The CDR3, as DNA: TGCGCCAGCAGCTTGAGGAGGGGGCCGGGCACCGGGGAGCTATTTTTT.

J is TRBJ2-7 and V is TRBV28, with 7 bases lining up with TRBD2. The germline CDR1 and CDR2 sequences are MDHEN and SYDVKM. Trimming cost V 5 bases and J 0 bases; bases outside gene matches: 7. This CDR3 has 15 residues. The CDR3 sequence: CASSPQRGLSYEQYF. The CDR3 nucleotides read TGTGCCAGCAGTCCTCAGCGGGGCCTCTCCTACGAGCAGTACTTC.

This sequence joins TRBV5-1 and TRBJ2-3, with D perhaps matching TRBD2 (6 bases). This CDR3 has 17 residues. CDR1 and CDR2 (germline): SGHRS, YFSETQ. The V end was cut by 4 bases, the J end by 0 bases, with 18 bases between. The DNA for the CDR3 is TGCGCCAGCAGCCCCGTTGCGGGAACTCCTAGCACAGATACGCAGTATTTT. Its protein product is CASSPVAGTPSTDTQYF.

The genes are TRBV10-3 and TRBJ2-7; possible D gene TRBD2, 5 bases. Germline V gene lookup returns CDR1 ENHRY and CDR2 SYGVKD. V was trimmed by 2 bases and J by 1 base, leaving 6 bases between them. The CDR3 loop spans 13 amino acids. The CDR3 DNA is TGTGCCATCAGTGAGCGGGGTTCCTACGAGCAGTACTTC. This sequence encodes CAISERGSYEQYF.

This clone was counted only a few times. The chain employs TRBV7-3 and TRBJ2-5, with 7 positions matching TRBD2. In germline, CDR1 is SGHTA, CDR2 FQGTGA. The CDR3 length is 14 residues. After removal of 5 bases from V and 7 bases from J, the junction contained 10 bases not matched to a gene. The CDR3 DNA reads TGTGCCAGCAGCCCCTGGGTAACGGGGGGGACCCAGTACTTC. This translates into CASSPWVTGGTQYF.

This clone showed up just a few times. V and J are TRBV19 and TRBJ2-3; 8 nucleotides align to TRBD2. V was pared by 1 base and J by 0 bases, with 0 bases of the junction left unmatched. The CDR3 contains 15 residues. The germline gives CDR1 LNHDA, CDR2 SQIVND (reference sequence). The CDR3 spells CASSIAGGSTDTQYF. In DNA form, the CDR3 reads TGTGCCAGTAGTATAGCGGGGGGGAGCACAGATACGCAGTATTTT.

This clone was seen a handful of times. The chain recombines TRBV30 with TRBJ1-6, with TRBD1 matching over 9 bases. This CDR3 is built from 15 residues. V gave up 1 base and J gave up 9 bases; unmatched junction bases: 7. Germline CDR1 is GTSNPN and CDR2 is SVGIG (reference sequence). DNA of the CDR3: TGTGCCTGGAGTGGGGGACAGGGAGTTTTTTCACCCCTCCACTTT. This translates into CAWSGGQGVFSPLHF.

CDR3 sequence: CASSLGQGYEQYF. CDR3 nucleotide sequence: TGTGCCAGCAGTTTAGGACAGGGGTACGAGCAGTACTTC. The V and J genes are TRBV28 and TRBJ2-7, with 9 bases lining up with TRBD1. Germline lookup yields CDR1 MDHEN and CDR2 SYDVKM. The J segment lost 4 bases and the V segment lost 2 bases, leaving 0 bases of the junction unmatched. This CDR3 contains 13 residues.

There are a few counts of this clone. This chain joins TRBV18 and TRBJ1-2; 7 nucleotides match TRBD1. V shed 4 bases and J 4 bases; nucleotides not matched to a gene: 3. Germline assignment: CDR1 KGHSH and CDR2 LQKENI. This CDR3 contains 13 residues. The CDR3 region is CASSLDRVYGYTF. Written as DNA, the CDR3 is TGTGCCAGCTCACTTGACAGGGTCTATGGCTACACCTTC.

The rearrangement uses TRBV2 and TRBJ1-1; 10 nucleotides align to TRBD1. V gave up 6 bases and J gave up 5 bases; unmatched junction bases: 9. The CDR3 totals 15 residues. The germline gives CDR1 SNHLY, CDR2 FYNNEI. The CDR3 sequence is CASSLEGQGITEAFF. The CDR3 coding sequence is TGTGCCAGCAGCCTTGAGGGACAGGGGATTACTGAAGCTTTCTTT.